A selection of T cell receptor beta chains follows, all from one sample in a study of blood T cell repertoires in COVID-19. Clones were sequenced by immunoSEQ multiplex PCR, and TCRdb holds only the in-frame ones, with some missing. The sample lists nearly 45,000 clones; roughly 87% were seen once. Input material: peripheral blood. The source of these receptors is a woman older than 75 in a cohort sampled during active or convalescent COVID-19. Both conserved end residues are part of each CDR3. Fields, in order: J gene, D gene, V gene, clone size, CDR3 protein, CDR3 DNA. D genes are given only for firm matches. A row's size may be missing; if present it is once, few, many or a size class.

TRBJ1-1	TRBD1	TRBV10-2	NA	CASRGQGALNTEAFF	TGCGCCAGCAGGGGACAGGGGGCCTTGAACACTGAAGCTTTCTTT
TRBJ2-5	TRBD2	TRBV7-9	NA	CASSGQTGGRETQYF	TGTGCCAGCAGCGGGCAGACGGGAGGTCGGGAGACCCAGTACTTC
TRBJ1-1	NA	TRBV30	NA	CAWAVGAGNTEAFF	TGTGCCTGGGCTGTAGGGGCAGGGAACACTGAAGCTTTCTTT
TRBJ2-7	TRBD1	TRBV7-8	NA	CASSLDRGASYEQYF	TGTGCCAGCAGCTTAGACAGGGGGGCTTCCTACGAGCAGTACTTC
TRBJ2-5	TRBD1	TRBV7-2	NA	CASSLATGKETQYF	TGTGCCAGCAGCTTAGCGACAGGGAAAGAGACCCAGTACTTC
TRBJ1-2	TRBD1	TRBV29-1	NA	CSVEDYRPTGTDYGYTF	TGCAGCGTTGAAGATTATAGGCCAACCGGGACAGACTATGGCTACACCTTC
TRBJ1-6	NA	TRBV10-3	NA	CAISEGTKYNSPLHF	TGTGCCATCAGTGAGGGGACAAAATATAATTCACCCCTCCACTTT
TRBJ1-2	NA	TRBV6-6	NA	CASKEGRGYTF	TGTGCCAGCAAGGAGGGACGTGGCTACACCTTC
TRBJ2-7	TRBD2	TRBV6-6	NA	CASSYSASGTLEQYF	TGTGCCAGCAGTTACTCGGCTAGCGGGACGCTAGAGCAGTACTTC
TRBJ1-5	NA	TRBV30	NA	CAWSRGGINQPQHF	TGTGCCTGGAGTAGGGGGGGGATAAATCAGCCCCAGCATTTT
TRBJ1-1	NA	TRBV27	NA	CASSFNRGTEAFF	TGTGCCAGCAGTTTCAATAGGGGTACTGAAGCTTTCTTT
TRBJ1-2	TRBD1	TRBV7-2	NA	CASSPRQGPLYGYTF	TGTGCCAGCAGCCCACGACAGGGTCCCCTCTATGGCTACACCTTC
TRBJ2-3	NA	TRBV5-8	NA	CASSLAKTSLRTDTQYF	TGTGCCAGCAGCTTGGCCAAGACATCGCTTCGCACAGATACGCAGTATTTT
TRBJ2-2	TRBD2	TRBV7-2	NA	CASSLASGGVTGELFF	TGTGCCAGCAGCCTAGCTAGCGGGGGGGTCACCGGGGAGCTGTTTTTT
TRBJ1-1	NA	TRBV7-2	NA	CASTRRGGLNTEAFF	TGTGCCAGCACCCGAAGGGGGGGCTTGAACACTGAAGCTTTCTTT
TRBJ2-5	TRBD1	TRBV9	once	CASSVVGQGETQYF	TGTGCCAGCAGCGTAGTCGGACAGGGAGAGACCCAGTACTTC
TRBJ2-3	NA	TRBV7-2	once	CASSSQSRVRTDTQYF	TGTGCCAGCAGTTCTCAGTCCAGGGTCCGCACAGATACGCAGTATTTT
TRBJ1-3	TRBD1	TRBV5-1	few	CASSDGTGGRGNTIYF	TGCGCCAGCAGCGACGGGACAGGCGGACGTGGAAACACCATATATTTT
TRBJ1-2	NA	TRBV27	medium-sized	CASSLSLAGTNYGYTF	TGTGCCAGCAGTTTATCGCTGGCAGGGACTAACTATGGCTACACCTTC
TRBJ1-3	TRBD1	TRBV6-5	NA	CASRTGAAGNTIYF	TGTGCCAGCAGAACAGGGGCCGCCGGAAACACCATATATTTT
TRBJ2-7	TRBD2	TRBV4-3	NA	CASSGGLAGGSYEQYF	TGCGCCAGCAGCGGGGGACTAGCGGGAGGGAGCTACGAGCAGTACTTC
TRBJ2-5	TRBD2	TRBV7-2	NA	CASSVEGSGRYGETQYF	TGTGCCAGCAGCGTCGAAGGTAGCGGGAGATATGGAGAGACCCAGTACTTC